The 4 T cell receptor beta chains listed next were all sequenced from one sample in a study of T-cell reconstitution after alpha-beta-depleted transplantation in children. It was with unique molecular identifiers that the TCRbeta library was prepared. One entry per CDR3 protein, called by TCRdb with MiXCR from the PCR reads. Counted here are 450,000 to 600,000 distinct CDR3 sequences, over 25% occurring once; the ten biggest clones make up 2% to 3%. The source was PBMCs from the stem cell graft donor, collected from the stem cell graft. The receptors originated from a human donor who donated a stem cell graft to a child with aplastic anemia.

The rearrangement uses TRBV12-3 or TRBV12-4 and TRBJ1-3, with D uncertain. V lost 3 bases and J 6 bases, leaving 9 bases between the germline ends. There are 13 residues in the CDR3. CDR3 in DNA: TGTGCCAGCAGTTTGACACAGCCAAACACCATATATTTT. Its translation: CASSLTQPNTIYF.

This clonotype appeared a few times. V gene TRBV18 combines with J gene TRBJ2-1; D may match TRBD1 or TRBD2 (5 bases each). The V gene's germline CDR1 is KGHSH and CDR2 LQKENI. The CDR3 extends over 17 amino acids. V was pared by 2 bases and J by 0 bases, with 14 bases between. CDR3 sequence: CASSPIGGLSSYNEQFF. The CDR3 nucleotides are TGTGCCAGCTCACCAATTGGGGGATTAAGCTCCTACAATGAGCAGTTCTTC.

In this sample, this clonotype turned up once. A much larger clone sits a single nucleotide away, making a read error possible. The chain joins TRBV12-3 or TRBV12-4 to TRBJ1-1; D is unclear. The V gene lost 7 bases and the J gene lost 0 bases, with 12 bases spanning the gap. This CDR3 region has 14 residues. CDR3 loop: CASTSSTLNTEAFF. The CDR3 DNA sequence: TGTGCCAGCACATCCTCGACATTGAACACTGAAGCTTTCTTT.

As DNA, the CDR3 is TGTGCCAGCAGCACGGGACTCTCCTACGAGCAGTACGTC. Translation: CASSTGLSYEQYV. This chain uses TRBV7-9 with TRBJ2-7, with D perhaps TRBD2 (6 bases). The CDR3 is 13 amino acids. Germline V CDR1 and CDR2: SEHNR, FQNEAQ (reference sequence). V dropped 5 bases and J dropped 0 bases, with 8 bases sitting between them.